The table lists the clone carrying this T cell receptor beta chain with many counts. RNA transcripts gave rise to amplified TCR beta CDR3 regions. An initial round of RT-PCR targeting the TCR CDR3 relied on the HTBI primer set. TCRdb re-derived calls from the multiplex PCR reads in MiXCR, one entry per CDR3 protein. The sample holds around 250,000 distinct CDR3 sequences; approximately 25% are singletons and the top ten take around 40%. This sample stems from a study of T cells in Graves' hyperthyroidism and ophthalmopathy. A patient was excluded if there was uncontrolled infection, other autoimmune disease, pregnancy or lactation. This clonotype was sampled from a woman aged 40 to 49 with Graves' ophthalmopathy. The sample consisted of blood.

The CDR3 nucleotides read TGTGCCAGCAGTTACGGCTCCAATCAGCCCCAGCATTTT. As protein: CASSYGSNQPQHF. The rearrangement links TRBV6-5 to TRBJ1-5; D gene unclear. The V and J ends lost 2 bases and 3 bases respectively, with 5 bases between them. This CDR3 has 13 amino acids. Germline V lookup: CDR1 MNHEY, CDR2 SVGAGI.